This T cell receptor beta chain appears in the sequencing data of a study of blood T cell repertoires in COVID-19. In the study overall: Spain, Italy and the United States supplied samples that represented acute and convalescent COVID-19. T cells, B-cell-depleted T cells, or PBMCs provided the cDNA or gDNA that served as material.

Per the authors' pipeline: Estimates of nucleated cell counts were drawn from the amplification of reference gene primers. The table came from immunoSEQ multiplex PCR; TCRdb's copy has only in-frame clones and leaves some out. The DNA gave D and trimming, while V, J and clone size come from that table. The table has fewer than 85,000 clones, over 65% seen once; the top ten hold 35%. There are a few counts of this clone. The clonotype originates from a woman aged 65 to 85 with acute or convalescent COVID-19. The specimen sequenced was peripheral blood.

In DNA form, the CDR3 reads TGTGCCAGCAGCTTGGCAGGGGGTAACTATGGCTACACCTTC. Its translation: CASSLAGGNYGYTF. The chain uses TRBV5-4 and TRBJ1-2; the match to TRBD1 covers 7 bases. This CDR3 spans 14 amino acids. Germline assignment: CDR1 SGHNT and CDR2 YYREEE (reference sequence). J was trimmed by 1 base and V by 0 bases; bases with no gene match: 0.